A single sample is the source of the 10 T cell receptor beta chains below, sequenced in a study of shared clonotypes between healthy human individuals. Generated by immunoSEQ multiplex PCR, the TCRdb table keeps only in-frame clones and is missing some. The data contain about 2.1 million clones, just over 90% of them singletons. CD45RO-negative, CCR7-positively selected cells formed the naive CD8 fraction, excluding terminally differentiated effector memory CD45RA+ cells. Sequencing was carried out using naive CD8+ T cells from PBMCs. The receptor source for this set is a man aged 18 to 29 in good health. Some clones in this sample may be carry-over from other donors' samples.

The rearrangement uses TRBV7-9 and TRBJ1-4, with a tentative D call TRBD1 (6 bases). V lost 5 bases, J lost 8 bases, and 15 bases lay in between. Germline values: CDR1 SEHNR, CDR2 FQNEAQ (reference sequence). The CDR3 covers 14 residues. The CDR3 coding sequence is TGTGCCAGCAGCCAGCGCAGGGGAGAGGAAAAACTGTTTTTT. The encoded protein is CASSQRRGEEKLFF.

The chain is built from TRBV27 and TRBJ2-7; 10 bases are shared with TRBD2. This CDR3 comprises 14 residues. Germline CDR1 MNHEY, CDR2 SMNVEV (reference sequence). The ends lost 5 bases at V and 4 bases at J; junction bases unmatched: 5. CDR3 nucleotides: TGTGCCAGCAGTGATAGCGGGAGGTTTTACGAGCAGTACTTC. Amino acid sequence: CASSDSGRFYEQYF.

This clone is a singleton in its sample. This chain connects TRBV4-1 to TRBJ2-7, with 8 bases lining up with TRBD2. The V and J ends lost 1 base and 5 bases, in that order; junction bases with no gene match: 7. In germline, CDR1 is MGHRA, CDR2 YSYEKL. This CDR3 has 15 residues. The CDR3 coding sequence is TGCGCCAGCAGCCAAGCTTTGGCGGGAGGTGACGAGCAGTACTTC. Protein: CASSQALAGGDEQYF.

The chain employs TRBV10-3 and TRBJ1-1; the D gene is possibly TRBD1 (5 bases). The CDR3 covers 12 residues. In germline, CDR1 is ENHRY, CDR2 SYGVKD. V was clipped by 6 bases and J by 4 bases, with 9 bases between them. The CDR3 loop is CAISGDGTEAFF. In nucleotides, the CDR3 is TGTGCCATCAGCGGGGACGGCACTGAAGCTTTCTTT.

In this sample, this clone turned up once. This rearrangement joins TRBV14 to TRBJ2-2; D gene ambiguous. In germline, CDR1 is SGHDN, CDR2 FVKESK. This CDR3 region has 12 residues. V dropped 2 bases and J dropped 8 bases, with 6 bases sitting between them. CDR3 in amino acids: CASSQRAGELFF. CDR3 nucleotide sequence: TGTGCCAGCAGCCAAAGGGCGGGGGAGCTGTTTTTT. The full variable domain, rest sourced from reference TRBV14 and TRBJ2-2, is EAGVTQFPSHSVIEKGQTVTLRCDPISGHDNLYWYRRVMGKEIKFLLHFVKESKQDESGMPNNRFLAERTGGTYSTLKVQPAELEDSGVYFCASSQRAGELFFGEGSRLTVL.

The CDR3 nucleotides read TGTGCCAGCAGTTTTAGACTCCAGACTAGCACAGATACGCAGTATTTT. This codes for CASSFRLQTSTDTQYF. This chain joins TRBV28 and TRBJ2-3; D ambiguous. The CDR3 length is 16 residues. V lost 3 bases and J 0 bases, leaving 13 bases between the germline ends. The germline V gene has CDR1 MDHEN and CDR2 SYDVKM.

V usage is TRBV9 and J usage is TRBJ2-4; the D gene could be TRBD1 or TRBD2 (5 bases each). Looked up from germline, CDR1 is SGDLS and CDR2 is YYNGEE. The ends were cut back, 2 bases at V and 8 bases at J, with 23 bases in the middle. CDR3 length equals 17 residues. The DNA of the CDR3 is TGTGCCAGCAGCGTGACGCAGGGTACTGGGTTGGGAGACATTCAGTACTTC. Protein: CASSVTQGTGLGDIQYF.

Worth noting for this clone: This may be a read error, as it is one base from a much larger clone. The same CDR3 can be traced to other DNA sequences in this sample. The V call is TRBV27, the J call TRBJ2-7, with 7 bases identical to TRBD1. Germline trimming cut 3 bases from V and 4 bases from J; bases unmatched to any gene: 3. The CDR3 consists of 13 residues. The germline gives CDR1 MNHEY, CDR2 SMNVEV (reference sequence). Written as DNA, the CDR3 is TGTGCCAGCAGTTTGGGACAGACTTACGAGCAGTACTTC. Amino acids: CASSLGQTYEQYF.

The V call is TRBV30, the J call TRBJ2-1; 13 nucleotides line up with TRBD2. The CDR3 sequence is 15 residues long. Germline V gene sequence: CDR1 GTSNPN, CDR2 SVGIG (reference sequence). The ends lost 1 base at V and 7 bases at J; junction bases unmatched: 4. The CDR3: CAWSAGLAGVNEQFF. The CDR3 DNA sequence: TGTGCCTGGAGTGCAGGACTAGCGGGAGTAAATGAGCAGTTCTTC. The full variable domain, completed using reference TRBV30 and TRBJ2-1, is SQTIHQWPATLVQPVGSPLSLECTVEGTSNPNLYWYRQAAGRGLQLLFYSVGIGQISSEVPQNLSASRPQDRQFILSSKKLLLSDSGFYLCAWSAGLAGVNEQFFGPGTRLTVL.

The chain has TRBV7-9 and TRBJ1-4; D perhaps matches TRBD1 (5 bases). Germline V gene sequence: CDR1 SEHNR, CDR2 FQNEAQ (reference sequence). Trimming pared 3 bases from V and 7 bases from J, leaving 9 bases between. The CDR3 extends over 13 amino acids. The CDR3 nucleotides are TGTGCCAGCAGCTTGTATGGGGGTGAAAAACTGTTTTTT. Protein sequence: CASSLYGGEKLFF.